This T cell receptor beta chain was retrieved from a study of cytomegalovirus exposure and HLA in healthy donors. Study context: As released early, the data held approximately 80 million unique TCRs from HLA-typed donors. General study results and limits: Later analysis associated a missense DCLRE1C variant with TCR beta V- and J-gene trimming. TRBV6-2, TRBV6-3 and some other V segments were excluded as indistinguishable.

The CDR3 length is 19 residues. CDR1 and CDR2 (germline): SGHVS, FNYEAQ. V dropped 1 base and J dropped 0; count of bases not matched to a gene: 9. This clone turned up a few times. The antigen is not known. Donors counted as nominally healthy when sampled, yet unrecorded immune exposures were likely. The PCR ran on 60 Vbeta and 13 Jbeta primers. The table came from immunoSEQ multiplex PCR; TCRdb's copy has only in-frame clones and leaves some out. The sample holds some 170,000 clones, approximately 78% seen once. The J gene is TRBJ2-5, the V gene TRBV7-6; 12 nucleotides line up with TRBD2. The source of this sequence is a human donor in good health. What was sequenced was PBMCs. The CDR3 reads CASSLGLAGDLKYQETQYF. CDR3 nucleotide sequence: TGTGCCAGCAGCTTAGGACTAGCGGGGGACCTAAAGTACCAAGAGACCCAGTACTTC.